These T cell receptor beta chains were read from a single sample in a study of cytomegalovirus exposure and HLA in healthy donors. Some clones are missing from TCRdb's copy, which holds only in-frame ones; the method was immunoSEQ multiplex PCR. The table lists about 56,000 clones, roughly 93% of them singletons. Sequencing was performed on PBMCs. Receptors were obtained from a woman aged 18-30 years in good health and CMV-seropositive. The CDR3 runs from the conserved cysteine through the conserved F or W. The order of the fields is J gene, V gene, clone size, D gene, CDR3 DNA, CDR3 protein. A D gene is named only where the DNA matches it firmly. Some rows have no size entry. The others give once, few or many, or a class for an expanded clone.

J gene: TRBJ1-2
V gene: TRBV27
clone size: NA
D gene: TRBD1
CDR3 DNA: TGTGCCAGCAGTTTAACAGGGGACGGCTACACCTTC
CDR3 protein: CASSLTGDGYTF

J gene: TRBJ2-3
V gene: TRBV19
clone size: NA
D gene: TRBD1
CDR3 DNA: TGTGCCAGTAGACATACAGGGGGTTTTGATACGCAGTATTTT
CDR3 protein: CASRHTGGFDTQYF

J gene: TRBJ1-5
V gene: TRBV19
clone size: NA
D gene: NA
CDR3 DNA: TGTGCCAGTAGTATAGATCTATCAGGCCCTAGCAATCAGCCCCAGCATTTT
CDR3 protein: CASSIDLSGPSNQPQHF

J gene: TRBJ1-1
V gene: TRBV4-1
clone size: NA
D gene: NA
CDR3 DNA: TGCGCCAGCAGCCAAGGAGGGAACACTGAAGCTTTCTTT
CDR3 protein: CASSQGGNTEAFF

J gene: TRBJ1-1
V gene: TRBV19
clone size: NA
D gene: NA
CDR3 DNA: TGTGCCAGTAGTCCGGAGGAGAACACTGAAGCTTTCTTT
CDR3 protein: CASSPEENTEAFF

J gene: TRBJ2-2
V gene: TRBV28
clone size: NA
D gene: NA
CDR3 DNA: TGTGCCAGCAGTTTCACAGGCGCGAACACCGGGGAGCTGTTTTTT
CDR3 protein: CASSFTGANTGELFF

J gene: TRBJ2-7
V gene: TRBV11-2
clone size: NA
D gene: NA
CDR3 DNA: TGTGCCAGCAGCTTAGAACCGGGGTTCCGGGAGCAGTACTTC
CDR3 protein: CASSLEPGFREQYF

J gene: TRBJ1-3
V gene: TRBV19
clone size: NA
D gene: NA
CDR3 DNA: TGTGCCAGTAGTCTTACCCCCCGGAGCTCTGGAAACACCATATATTTT
CDR3 protein: CASSLTPRSSGNTIYF

J gene: TRBJ2-4
V gene: TRBV12-5
clone size: NA
D gene: NA
CDR3 DNA: TGTGCTAGTGGTTTGCGCCCAGGGGTTAACATTCAGTACTTC
CDR3 protein: CASGLRPGVNIQYF

J gene: TRBJ1-4
V gene: TRBV7-9
clone size: NA
D gene: TRBD1
CDR3 DNA: TGTGCCAGCAGCTCGGACAGGGGCTTTGGTGAAAAACTGTTTTTT
CDR3 protein: CASSSDRGFGEKLFF

J gene: TRBJ2-5
V gene: TRBV4-3
clone size: few
D gene: NA
CDR3 DNA: TGCGCCAGCAGCCAAGGAGTGGCGGCGGTGACCCAGTACTTC
CDR3 protein: CASSQGVAAVTQYF

J gene: TRBJ2-5
V gene: TRBV11-2
clone size: NA
D gene: NA
CDR3 DNA: TGTGCCAGCAGCTTAGAAGGTGGGGGGGCGTATGAGACCCAGTACTTC
CDR3 protein: CASSLEGGGAYETQYF

J gene: TRBJ1-1
V gene: TRBV7-6
clone size: few
D gene: NA
CDR3 DNA: TGTGCCAGCAGCTTAGCCAAACAGGGATCTGAAGCTTTCTTT
CDR3 protein: CASSLAKQGSEAFF